The T cell receptor (beta chain) under discussion was sequenced for a study of Graves' ophthalmopathy and Graves' hyperthyroidism. V was trimmed by 1 base and J by 7 bases, leaving 17 bases between them. CDR1 is SGHVS, CDR2 FNYEAQ, per germline. The CDR3 is 15 amino acids. Hyperthyroidism was new, under 2 months, in patients aged 18 to 65. About this clonotype: The target antigen is unknown.

Study conclusions and caveats: The model reached 55% to 71% sensitivity and approximately 72% specificity for predicting ophthalmopathy progression. Researchers report that a 13-signature model separated ophthalmopathy from stable hyperthyroidism, posting about 88% sensitivity and 75% to 84% specificity.

TCR beta CDR3 amplification used RNA transcripts. The first-round RT-PCR employed HTBI primers together with the Qiagen OneStep RT-PCR kit. A multiplex PCR was then performed as the second round. TCRdb recomputed calls from the multiplex PCR reads with MiXCR, one row per CDR3 protein. The sample has about 600,000 distinct CDR3 sequences, about two fifths seen once. The sample comprised peripheral blood or thyroid tissue (not recorded which). The chain uses TRBV7-6 and TRBJ2-7, with D maybe TRBD1 (6 bases). The sequence came from an adult man with Graves' hyperthyroidism. The CDR3 sequence: CASSLEGGVGNEQYF. In DNA, the CDR3 is TGTGCCAGCAGCTTAGAAGGGGGAGTGGGCAATGAGCAGTACTTC. Variable domain in full (rest from reference TRBV7-6 and TRBJ2-7): GAGVSQSPRYKVTKRGQDVALRCDPISGHVSLYWYRQALGQGPEFLTYFNYEAQQDKSGLPNDRFSAERPEGSISTLTIQRTEQRDSAMYRCASSLEGGVGNEQYFGPGTRLTVT.